The clone carrying this T cell receptor (beta chain) was detected a few times. Its antigen is as yet unknown. This sample was taken from a study of blood T cells in healthy people across ages. Notes on the study in general: In older individuals, TCR beta diversity per million T cells was lower, falling roughly linearly with age.

The CDR3 covers 15 residues. Germline CDR1 SGHDN, CDR2 FVKESK. Trimming removed 0 bases from V and 0 bases from J, with 9 bases in between. Next came a second PCR, run for about 7 to 12 cycles, which used a sample-barcoded 5' primer along with a J-beta primer mix. TCRdb reprocessed the 5' RACE reads via MiXCR and lists one record per CDR3 protein. The sample gives 700,000 to 850,000 distinct CDR3 sequences, less than 70% of which show up once; approximately 40% is in the top ten. The TCR sequence derives from a man at least 80 years old in good health. The rearrangement joins TRBV14 to TRBJ2-7; D is uncertain. Sequenced sample: blood. The CDR3 protein is CASSQDLVRSYEQYF. The CDR3 nucleotides are TGTGCCAGCAGCCAAGATCTCGTACGCTCCTACGAGCAGTACTTC.